This record covers a single T cell receptor (beta chain). Its antigen is unknown. No base-level quality is on record; no much larger clone is a single base apart. The data stem from a study of blood T cell repertoires in COVID-19 (dated by TCRdb to 2020 to 2022). In terms of the full investigation: Collaborator samples came from the United States, Italy and Spain and covered acute and convalescent phases of COVID-19. The prospective study material was composed of cDNA or gDNA derived from T cells, B-cell-depleted T cells, or PBMCs. Subjects who had been exposed to COVID-19, were actively infected with it, or had recovered from it provided the deeply sampled blood TCRbeta repertoires that made up the dataset. The repertoires were released in a freely available public database intended as a resource for research on the immune response to SARS-CoV-2. The samples were drawn from two sources: the first 160 participants of the ongoing ImmuneRACE study, and 1,200 or so subjects contributed by 6 global collaborators. Sample metadata almost always included a de-identified subject ID, COVID-19 status, age in years and sex. Where available, HLA class I and class II types were obtained from metadata supplied by the sample provider rather than from assay-based typing. Study-wide findings and limitations: How much clinical and demographic metadata was included differed by source and by participant, and the metadata was provided uncurated.

TCRbeta CDR3 regions were amplified from genomic DNA by means of the immunoSEQ Assay, a bias-controlled multiplex PCR. Regarding the original processing steps: Nucleated cell counts per sample were estimated from amplification of reference gene primers within the assay. To quantify the absolute abundance of each unique TCRbeta CDR3 rearrangement, sequence reads were collapsed and filtered. Productive Simpson clonality was computed per sample as the square root of Simpson's diversity index over productive rearrangements. TCRdb retrieved this table from immuneACCESS and kept in-frame rearrangements only. Not all clones are present; in checked studies, unresolved V genes account for under half, and no reason is known for the remainder. For V, J and clone size, that table is used; D and trimming come from the DNA. In this sample the table shows roughly 280,000 clones, approximately 86% of which occur a single time. The biggest ten clones account for about 3.5% of the sample.

Collaborating institutions collected whole blood in K2EDTA tubes following their own protocols. For TCRbeta analysis, collaborators shipped samples as frozen whole blood, isolated PBMCs, or DNA extracted from either of those sample types. Sequenced material: peripheral blood. The sequence was obtained from a man in his late teens or twenties with active or convalescent COVID-19.

The CDR3 corresponds to CASSPSSDEQYF. The nucleotide sequence is TGTGCCAGCAGCCCCTCCAGTGACGAGCAGTACTTC. This receptor chain uses TRBV14 and TRBJ2-7, with the D gene not clear enough to name. From the germline V gene, CDR1 is SGHDN and CDR2 is FVKESK. V drops 4 bases and J drops 5 bases, leaving 9 bases in between. From cysteine to phenylalanine, the CDR3 is 12 amino acids long. Just the 36-base CDR3 DNA is kept, in frame starting at base 1.